Below, 20 T cell receptor beta chains from the same sample are listed, as sequenced in a study of T cell responses to AZD1222 COVID-19 vaccine. Repertoires were generated with immunoSEQ multiplex PCR, while TCRdb's copy carries only in-frame clones and drops some. Of 150,000 to 200,000 clones in the sample, about 94% were seen once. The source was peripheral blood, collected 28 days after the second AZD1222 dose. The receptors shown here come from an adult who received the AZD1222 COVID-19 vaccine.

The chain joins TRBV7-2 to TRBJ1-5; 7 bases match TRBD1. Trimming removed 5 bases from V and 4 bases from J; junction bases left unmatched: 5. The CDR3 has 14 residues. The germline V gene has CDR1 SGHTA and CDR2 FQGNSA. CDR3: CASSPQGVNQPQHF. As DNA, the CDR3 is TGTGCCAGCAGCCCTCAGGGGGTGAATCAGCCCCAGCATTTT.

V usage is TRBV5-1 and J usage is TRBJ2-2, with a possible D match to TRBD2 (6 bases). V gave up 3 bases and J gave up 2 bases, with 8 bases separating them. Germline loops: CDR1 SGHRS, CDR2 YFSETQ. CDR3 length: 14 residues. Here the CDR3 reads CASSSGTNTGELFF. The CDR3 bases are TGCGCCAGCAGCTCCGGGACTAACACCGGGGAGCTGTTTTTT.

This clone was seen once. The chain combines TRBV7-9 with TRBJ1-3; TRBD1 matches at 9 bases. CDR1 SEHNR and CDR2 FQNEAQ come from the germline V gene (reference sequence). The CDR3 consists of 17 residues. J gave up 1 base and V 5 bases, and 9 bases lay outside the gene matches. CDR3 amino acids: CASSHDPGQGSGNTIYF. The CDR3 coding sequence is TGTGCCAGCAGCCACGATCCGGGACAGGGATCTGGAAACACCATATATTTT.

The chain joins TRBV4-1 to TRBJ2-7; D uncertain. This CDR3 comprises 14 residues. Trimming left V 1 base short and J 0 bases short, with 7 bases between. Germline V gene sequence: CDR1 MGHRA, CDR2 YSYEKL. CDR3: CASSQVDTSYEQYF. CDR3 DNA: TGCGCCAGCAGCCAAGTCGACACCTCCTACGAGCAGTACTTC.

CDR3 residues: CAGGGMDYGYTF. In nucleotides, the CDR3 is TGTGCCGGCGGGGGCATGGACTATGGCTACACCTTC. The rearrangement uses TRBV7-2 and TRBJ1-2; possible D gene TRBD1, 6 bases. CDR3 length equals 12 residues. In germline, CDR1 is SGHTA, CDR2 FQGNSA. V was clipped by 11 bases and J by 3 bases, with 13 bases between them.

This chain's CDR3 is CASSGTSAGSTDTQYF. Written as DNA, the CDR3 is TGTGCCAGCAGTGGGACGTCTGCCGGTAGCACAGATACGCAGTATTTT. V is TRBV27 and J is TRBJ2-3; D assignment may be TRBD1 or TRBD2 (5 bases each). Trimming pared 5 bases from V and 0 bases from J, leaving 15 bases between. There are 16 residues in the CDR3. CDR1 is MNHEY and CDR2 is SMNVEV in the germline V gene (reference sequence).

The rearrangement links TRBV18 to TRBJ2-2; D ambiguous. CDR1 is KGHSH and CDR2 is LQKENI in the germline V gene. CDR3 length: 17 amino acids. V shed 3 bases and J shed 10 bases, with 24 bases lying between them. CDR3 sequence: CASSPFLVPRMQMELFF. The CDR3 nucleotides read TGTGCCAGCTCACCGTTCCTAGTCCCTAGGATGCAGATGGAGCTGTTTTTT.

The CDR3 region has the DNA TGTGCCATCAGAAGACAGGGGGCTCACGAGCAGTACTTC. It translates to CAIRRQGAHEQYF. The genes are TRBV10-3 and TRBJ2-7; TRBD1 agrees at 10 bases. The V and J ends lost 6 bases and 5 bases, in that order; junction bases with no gene match: 4. Germline V lookup: CDR1 ENHRY, CDR2 SYGVKD. CDR3 length: 13 residues.

The chain is built from TRBV4-3 and TRBJ2-5; the match to TRBD1 covers 8 bases. Germline V gene data show CDR1 as LGHNA and CDR2 as YSLEER. The length of the CDR3 is 17 residues. V lost 2 bases to trimming and J lost 4 bases; unmatched junction nucleotides: 12. Here the CDR3 DNA reads TGCGCCAGCAGCCAACGTTCATTACTTGGACAGGGAGAGACCCAGTACTTC. This translates into CASSQRSLLGQGETQYF.

This chain uses TRBV9 with TRBJ1-5, with D unresolved. Trimming removed 4 bases at V and 9 bases at J, with 14 bases between. CDR1 SGDLS and CDR2 YYNGEE come from the germline V gene. The CDR3 extends over 13 amino acids. CDR3 sequence (DNA): TGTGCCAGCAGCCTAACCGGGGAGGCGCCCCAGCATTTT. Protein: CASSLTGEAPQHF.

The gene calls are TRBV20-1 and TRBJ1-6; possibly TRBD1 for D (5 bases). Germline values: CDR1 DFQATT, CDR2 SNEGSKA (reference sequence). Deletions cut 3 bases from V and 10 bases from J, with 16 bases between. CDR3 length: 14 amino acids. CDR3 in DNA: TGCAGTGCTAGTAACGCCCTGGGGGGGTCACCCCTCCACTTT. This sequence encodes CSASNALGGSPLHF.

The rearrangement uses TRBV5-1 and TRBJ2-7, with TRBD1 matching over 7 bases. This CDR3 is 13 amino acids long. CDR1 is SGHRS and CDR2 is YFSETQ in the germline V gene. Trimming at V came to 5 bases and at J to 2 bases, leaving 4 bases not matched to a gene. CDR3: CASRRQGAYEQYF. CDR3 nucleotides: TGCGCCAGCAGAAGACAGGGAGCCTACGAGCAGTACTTC.

The chain combines TRBV28 with TRBJ1-1; perhaps TRBD1 as D (6 bases). The germline CDR1 and CDR2 sequences are MDHEN and SYDVKM. The germline V and J ends were trimmed by 1 base and 0 bases, with 9 bases remaining between them. The CDR3 covers 15 residues. CDR3 amino acids: CASSLFQGLNTEAFF. CDR3 sequence (DNA): TGTGCCAGCAGTTTATTTCAGGGGTTGAACACTGAAGCTTTCTTT.

This chain connects TRBV7-2 to TRBJ2-7, with TRBD2 as a possible D gene (5 bases). CDR1 and CDR2 (germline): SGHTA, FQGNSA. There are 17 residues in the CDR3. Trimming shortened V by 2 bases and J by 0 bases, and 17 bases separated the two germline ends. CDR3 loop: CASSLLADPGGSYEQYF. The CDR3 DNA reads TGTGCCAGCAGCTTATTGGCAGACCCCGGAGGCTCCTACGAGCAGTACTTC. The full variable domain, with the rest looked up from reference TRBV7-2 and TRBJ2-7, is GAGVSQSPSNKVTEKGKDVELRCDPISGHTALYWYRQSLGQGLEFLIYFQGNSAPDKSGLPSDRFSAERTGGSVSTLTIQRTQQEDSAVYLCASSLLADPGGSYEQYFGPGTRLTVT.

The V call is TRBV18, the J call TRBJ1-3; D is possibly TRBD1 (5 bases). The V end lost 2 bases, the J end lost 0 bases, and 11 bases lay between the germline ends. The CDR3 totals 16 residues. Germline CDR1 and CDR2: KGHSH and LQKENI. CDR3 region: CASSPTRGGSGNTIYF. The DNA of the CDR3 is TGTGCCAGCTCACCAACCCGGGGGGGCTCTGGAAACACCATATATTTT.

This clone was seen a few times. CDR3 bases: TGTGCCAGCAGTGAAGATTACAGGGCCCGGAATGGCGGGGAGCTGTTTTTT. It codes for CASSEDYRARNGGELFF. J is TRBJ2-2 and V is TRBV6-1, with TRBD1 as a possible D gene (6 bases). In germline, CDR1 is MNHNS, CDR2 SASEGT. V was trimmed by 1 base and J by 7 bases, leaving 19 bases between them. This CDR3 has 17 amino acids.

The chain has TRBV7-9 and TRBJ1-4; D perhaps matches TRBD1 (5 bases). V was cut by 5 bases and J by 7 bases, with 17 bases left in between. CDR1 SEHNR and CDR2 FQNEAQ come from the germline V gene (reference sequence). The CDR3 runs to 15 residues. The CDR3 bases are TGTGCCAGCAGCCCGCAGGGTGGCGTAAGTGAAAAACTGTTTTTT. Amino acids: CASSPQGGVSEKLFF.

V gene TRBV6-5 combines with J gene TRBJ2-4; D is unresolved. V dropped 0 bases and J dropped 0 bases, with 6 bases sitting between them. The CDR3 sequence is 15 residues long. From germline, CDR1 is MNHEY and CDR2 SVGAGI. CDR3 bases: TGTGCCAGCAGTTACTCTGACCTAGCCAAAAACATTCAGTACTTC. Translated: CASSYSDLAKNIQYF.

The CDR3 region is CASSDPVNYGYTF. The CDR3 region has the DNA TGTGCCAGCAGTGATCCCGTTAACTATGGCTACACCTTC. This chain connects TRBV25-1 to TRBJ1-2; no reliable D call. This CDR3 region has 13 residues. CDR1 and CDR2 (germline): MGHDK, SYGVNS. V lost 3 bases and J lost 1, with 6 bases in between.

This chain's CDR3 is CAWSVGGPGSGANVLTF. The DNA for the CDR3 is TGTGCCTGGAGTGTAGGGGGGCCCGGGTCTGGGGCCAACGTCCTGACTTTC. The gene calls are TRBV30 and TRBJ2-6; D assignment may be TRBD1 or TRBD2 (6 bases each). Germline CDR1 is GTSNPN and CDR2 is SVGIG (reference sequence). The CDR3 is made up of 17 amino acids. Deletions cut 0 bases from V and 1 base from J, with 13 bases between.